This T cell receptor beta chain was recovered during a study of T cell changes during pregnancy in multiple sclerosis (dated by TCRdb to 2018 to 2020). Background for the entire study: Changes in the T cell repertoire over the course of pregnancy were examined in this study in women with multiple sclerosis.

On this clone: Its antigen is not yet known. No much larger clone exists at a distance of one base, and base qualities are not known.

Trimming accounts for 3 bases at V and 5 bases at J, while the number of junction bases matched to no gene is 9. CDR1 and CDR2 are drawn from the germline V gene (reference sequence): SGHKS, YYEKEE. From the cysteine up to the phenylalanine, the CDR3 has a length of 16 residues. Of the read, only the CDR3 DNA is kept; its 48 bases are in frame from base 1. The receptor library was made with the immunoSEQ multiplex PCR assay. Imported from immuneACCESS, the table was reduced by TCRdb to in-frame sequences with V and J called. These copies leave out some clones; in studies compared against another copy, an unresolved V gene accounts for under half, and the cause of the remainder is not known. A total of 45,000 to 70,000 clones appear in this sample, about 90% of them only once. About 2.5% of the sample is taken by the ten largest.

Material: peripheral blood, obtained in the third trimester of pregnancy. This sequence was found in a female donor in good health, enrolled as a control in a pregnancy study. The chain is encoded by TRBV5-5 joined to TRBJ2-1, with 9 central nucleotides matching TRBD2. CDR3 region: CASSSLAGFANNEQFF. The sequence in DNA is TGTGCCAGCAGCTCACTAGCGGGCTTTGCCAACAATGAGCAGTTCTTC.